This TCR beta chain was obtained from a study of cytomegalovirus exposure and HLA in healthy donors. Germline lookup yields CDR1 GTSNPN and CDR2 SVGIG (reference sequence). With 0 bases clipped from V and 7 bases from J, the junction kept 9 bases outside the gene matches. This CDR3 is 15 amino acids long. PCR amplification relied on 60 Vbeta primers (plus 13 Jbeta primers). Only in-frame clones appear in the TCRdb table, and some are missing; sequencing was by immunoSEQ multiplex PCR. The table records roughly 110,000 clones, roughly 71% of them present only once. The chain employs TRBV30 and TRBJ1-5, with 7 bases identical to TRBD1. The sample consisted of PBMCs. This receptor was taken from a man younger than 30 in good health and CMV-seropositive. CDR3 residues: CAWSVGQGDRQPQHF. CDR3 nucleotides: TGTGCCTGGAGTGTAGGGCAGGGGGATAGACAGCCCCAGCATTTT.